This T cell receptor (beta chain) was obtained from a study of blood T cell repertoires in COVID-19. Study-level background: Sites across the United States, Italy and Spain contributed samples from acute and convalescent COVID-19. PBMCs, B-cell-depleted T cells, or T cells were the source of the cDNA or gDNA that made up the material.

Methods used by the authors: For nucleated cells, counts were estimated from reference gene primer amplification. TCRdb's table, derived via immunoSEQ multiplex PCR, lists solely in-frame clones and lacks some. V and J calls and clone size come straight from that table; D and trimming were deduced from the DNA. The sample yields 290,000 or so clones, around nine tenths seen once. Germline V gene data show CDR1 as MNHEY and CDR2 as SVGAGI. V was clipped by 7 bases and J by 2 bases, with 14 bases between them. The CDR3 is made up of 14 amino acids. V is TRBV6-5 and J is TRBJ1-1, with a weak D call TRBD1 (5 bases). The clonotype originates from a man in his 70s with acute or convalescent COVID-19. Source material: peripheral blood. CDR3 protein: CASKEGTINTEAFF. Here the CDR3 DNA reads TGTGCCAGCAAGGAGGGGACTATAAACACTGAAGCTTTCTTT.